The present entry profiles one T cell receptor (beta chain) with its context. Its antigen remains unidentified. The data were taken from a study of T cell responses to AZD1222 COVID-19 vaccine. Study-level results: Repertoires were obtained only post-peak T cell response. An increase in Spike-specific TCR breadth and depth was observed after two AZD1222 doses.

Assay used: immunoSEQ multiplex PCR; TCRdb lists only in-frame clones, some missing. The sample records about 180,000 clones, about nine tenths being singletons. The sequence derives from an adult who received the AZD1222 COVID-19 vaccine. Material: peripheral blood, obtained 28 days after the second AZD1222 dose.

Written as DNA, the CDR3 is TGTGCCAGCAGCCCGACAGGCAGCTCCTACAATGAGCAGTTCTTC. Translating gives CASSPTGSSYNEQFF. The chain has TRBV27 and TRBJ2-1; TRBD1 might be the D (6 bases). This CDR3 has 15 residues. CDR1 MNHEY and CDR2 SMNVEV come from the germline V gene (reference sequence). V dropped 6 bases and J dropped 0 bases, with 12 bases sitting between them.